Below, 9 T cell receptor beta chains from the same sample are listed, as sequenced in a study of PD-L1 blockade in urothelial cancer. Time point reported: pretreatment peripheral blood. Assay: immunoSEQ multiplex PCR; the TCRdb copy retains only in-frame clones and omits some. The sample shows tens of thousands of clones, about 90% of them seen only once. The sequencing used PBMCs, collected around atezolizumab (anti-PD-L1) treatment. The receptors shown here come from a woman of 80 years or more with urothelial cancer.

The chain joins TRBV6-5 to TRBJ2-3; D unclear. Germline-derived CDR1 and CDR2 are MNHEY and SVGAGI. Trimming stripped 7 bases from V and 0 bases from J, with 11 bases between. The length of the CDR3 is 14 residues. The CDR3 spells CASTPTDSTDTQYF. The DNA for the CDR3 is TGTGCCAGCACCCCGACTGACAGCACAGATACGCAGTATTTT.

The chain has TRBV5-4 and TRBJ2-1; the D gene is possibly TRBD2 (6 bases). Trimming stripped 4 bases from V and 2 bases from J, with 16 bases between. CDR1 and CDR2 from the germline V gene are SGHNT and YYREEE (reference sequence). CDR3 length: 16 amino acids. The CDR3 here is CASSTTRASAYNEQFF. CDR3 coding DNA: TGTGCCAGCAGCACAACCCGGGCTAGCGCCTACAATGAGCAGTTCTTC.

The CDR3, as DNA: TGTGCTAGTGGCCGAAGGGACAGAAGCTACGAGCAGTACTTC. Translating gives CASGRRDRSYEQYF. The chain joins TRBV12-5 to TRBJ2-7; 7 bases line up with TRBD1. The V gene end was trimmed by 6 bases and the J gene end by 3 bases; junction bases not matched to a gene: 8. Germline V gene data show CDR1 as LGHNT and CDR2 as FRNRAP. This CDR3 has 14 amino acids.

The J gene is TRBJ2-7, the V gene TRBV14, with 8 bases aligning to TRBD1. The CDR3 sequence is 14 residues long. V was clipped by 4 bases and J by 3 bases; unmatched bases: 5. The germline gives CDR1 SGHDN, CDR2 FVKESK. The CDR3 DNA reads TGTGCCAGCAGCCTAAGACAGGGGATCTACGAGCAGTACTTC. Translating it yields CASSLRQGIYEQYF.

The V and J genes are TRBV28 and TRBJ2-1; D not certain. The CDR3 totals 12 residues. The V gene's germline CDR1 is MDHEN and CDR2 SYDVKM. Trimming cost V 1 base and J 7 bases, with 5 bases left between them. This CDR3 reads CASSLLSNEQFF. The CDR3 bases are TGTGCCAGCAGTTTATTGAGTAATGAGCAGTTCTTC.

CDR3 DNA sequence: TGTGCCAGCAGTGTTAGCGGGAGAACGAATGAGCAGTTCTTC. It yields the protein CASSVSGRTNEQFF. V gene TRBV6-1 combines with J gene TRBJ2-1; 9 bases map to TRBD2. V lost 4 bases to trimming and J lost 7 bases; unmatched junction nucleotides: 5. Germline assignment: CDR1 MNHNS and CDR2 SASEGT. This CDR3 has 14 amino acids.

The chain combines TRBV7-9 with TRBJ1-3, with D possibly being TRBD1 (6 bases). The CDR3 has 16 amino acids. Trimming took 1 base from V and 0 from J, leaving 10 bases between them. Germline CDR1 reads SEHNR; CDR2 reads FQNEAQ (reference sequence). CDR3 sequence reads: CASSLGGQTSGNTIYF. CDR3 coding DNA: TGTGCCAGCAGCTTAGGCGGACAGACCTCTGGAAACACCATATATTTT.

The rearrangement joins TRBV4-2 to TRBJ2-7; D uncertain. Germline-derived CDR1 and CDR2 are LGHNA and YNFKEQ. The CDR3 length is 14 residues. V was cut by 0 bases and J by 3 bases, with 9 bases left in between. CDR3 region: CASSQDLASYEQYF. CDR3 coding DNA: TGTGCCAGCAGCCAAGATTTGGCTAGCTACGAGCAGTACTTC.

J is TRBJ2-7 and V is TRBV28, with 14 bases lining up with TRBD2. Per germline, CDR1 MDHEN and CDR2 SYDVKM. The CDR3 contains 19 residues. Trimming at V came to 7 bases and at J to 6 bases, leaving 20 bases not matched to a gene. The CDR3 DNA reads TGTGCCAGCACCCCTTTTGGGACTAGCGGGAGAAATTGGGCATCCGAGCAGTACTTC. Translated, it gives CASTPFGTSGRNWASEQYF. The full variable domain, completed using reference TRBV28 and TRBJ2-7, is DVKVTQSSRYLVKRTGEKVFLECVQDMDHENMFWYRQDPGLGLRLIYFSYDVKMKEKGDIPEGYSVSREKKERFSLILESASTNQTSMYLCASTPFGTSGRNWASEQYFGPGTRLTVT.